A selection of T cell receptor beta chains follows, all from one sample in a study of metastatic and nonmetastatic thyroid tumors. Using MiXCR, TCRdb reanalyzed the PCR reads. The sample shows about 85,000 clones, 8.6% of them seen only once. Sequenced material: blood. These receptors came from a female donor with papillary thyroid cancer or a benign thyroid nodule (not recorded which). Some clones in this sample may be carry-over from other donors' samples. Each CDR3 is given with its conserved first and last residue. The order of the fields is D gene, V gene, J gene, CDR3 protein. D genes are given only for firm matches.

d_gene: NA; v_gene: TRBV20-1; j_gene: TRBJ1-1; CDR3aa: CSARGTAQTNTEAFF
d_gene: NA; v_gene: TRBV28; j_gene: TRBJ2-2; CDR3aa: CASSSDSREEYPGELFF
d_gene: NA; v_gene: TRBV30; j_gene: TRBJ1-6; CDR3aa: CAWIYAGTENSPLHF
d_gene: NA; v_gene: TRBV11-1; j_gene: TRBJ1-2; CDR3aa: CASSSWDAVSNYGYTF
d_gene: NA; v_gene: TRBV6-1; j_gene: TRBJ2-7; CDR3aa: CASIGPGSYEQYF
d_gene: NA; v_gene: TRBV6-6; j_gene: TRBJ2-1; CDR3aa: CASSWGESYNEQFF
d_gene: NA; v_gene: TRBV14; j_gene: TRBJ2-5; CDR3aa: CASSQHQETQYF
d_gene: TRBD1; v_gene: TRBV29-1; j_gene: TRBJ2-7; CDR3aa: CSVVRTGAGEQYF
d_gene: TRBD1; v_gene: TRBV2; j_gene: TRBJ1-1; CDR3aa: CASQDRLNTEAFF
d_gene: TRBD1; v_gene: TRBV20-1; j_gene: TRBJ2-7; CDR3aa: CSAEDRTLTYEQYF
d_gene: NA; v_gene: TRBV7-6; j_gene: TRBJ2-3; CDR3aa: CASSLGQGRGDTQYF
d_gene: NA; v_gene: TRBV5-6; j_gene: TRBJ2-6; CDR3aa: CASSLQGAGVANVLTF
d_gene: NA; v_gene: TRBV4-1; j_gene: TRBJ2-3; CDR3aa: CASSQQQGDTQYF
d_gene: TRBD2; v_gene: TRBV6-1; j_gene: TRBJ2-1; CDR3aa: CASSTSGGAFNEQFF
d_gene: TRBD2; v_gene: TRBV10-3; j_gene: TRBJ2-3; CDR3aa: CAISEDSGGQYF
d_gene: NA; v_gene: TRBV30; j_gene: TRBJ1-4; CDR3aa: CAWSAQGLEKLFF
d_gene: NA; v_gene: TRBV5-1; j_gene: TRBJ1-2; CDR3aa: CASSSTYAGHGYTF
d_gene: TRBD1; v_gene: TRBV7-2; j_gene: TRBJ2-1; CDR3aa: CASSLARRDRASSSYNEQFF
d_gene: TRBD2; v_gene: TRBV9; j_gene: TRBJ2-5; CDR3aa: CASSPSGPSGAQETQYF
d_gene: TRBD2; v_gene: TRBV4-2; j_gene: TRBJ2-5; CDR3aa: CASSQASGGRPYQETQYF
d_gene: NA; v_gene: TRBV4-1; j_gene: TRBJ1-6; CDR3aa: CASSHSGSPYNSPLHF
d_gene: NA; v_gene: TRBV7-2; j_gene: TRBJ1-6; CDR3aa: CASSLQGYNSPLHF
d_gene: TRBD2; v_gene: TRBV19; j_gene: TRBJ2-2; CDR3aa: CASSPLLAGEGELFF
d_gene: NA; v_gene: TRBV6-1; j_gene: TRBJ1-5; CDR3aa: CASSEFSWESQPQHF
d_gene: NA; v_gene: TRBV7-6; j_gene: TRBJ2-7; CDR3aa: CASSKTWNSYEQYF